This T cell receptor (beta chain) was retrieved from a study of neoadjuvant anti-PD-1 for oral cavity cancer. Germline CDR1 SGHRS, CDR2 YFSETQ. V dropped 7 bases and J dropped 0 bases, with 8 bases sitting between them. The CDR3 extends over 14 amino acids. This table comes from immunoSEQ multiplex PCR, and its TCRdb copy is limited to in-frame clones, with some not included. The table includes fewer than 7,000 clones, around two thirds detected once. Stage II-IVA oral cavity squamous cell carcinoma was new and untreated by systemic or radiation therapy. PBMCs were not maintained or expanded in culture before analysis.

The sequencing used PBMCs, collected before nivolumab (anti-PD-1) treatment. The clonotype was recovered from a person aged 35-79 years with oral cavity squamous cell carcinoma. This chain connects TRBV5-1 to TRBJ2-6, with D unresolved. CDR3 residues: CASQENSGANVLTF. The CDR3, as DNA: TGCGCCAGCCAGGAGAACTCTGGGGCCAACGTCCTGACTTTC. Supplemented by reference TRBV5-1 and TRBJ2-6, the full variable domain reads KAGVTQTPRYLIKTRGQQVTLSCSPISGHRSVSWYQQTPGQGLQFLFEYFSETQRNKGNFPGRFSGRQFSNSRSEMNVSTLELGDSALYLCASQENSGANVLTFGAGSRLTVL.